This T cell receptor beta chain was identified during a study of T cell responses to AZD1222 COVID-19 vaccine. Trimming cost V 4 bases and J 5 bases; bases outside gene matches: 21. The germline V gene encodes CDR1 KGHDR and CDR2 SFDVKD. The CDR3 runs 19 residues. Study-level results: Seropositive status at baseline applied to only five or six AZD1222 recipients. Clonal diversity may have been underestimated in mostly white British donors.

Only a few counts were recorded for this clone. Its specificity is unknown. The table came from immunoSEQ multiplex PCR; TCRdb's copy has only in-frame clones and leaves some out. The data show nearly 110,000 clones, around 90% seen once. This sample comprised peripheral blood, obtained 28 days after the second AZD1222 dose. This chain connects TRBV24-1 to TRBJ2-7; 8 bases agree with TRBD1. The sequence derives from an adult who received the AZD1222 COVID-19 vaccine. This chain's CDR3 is CATSEDGGQAGALRDEQYF. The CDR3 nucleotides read TGTGCCACCAGTGAGGATGGGGGACAGGCTGGGGCCCTTAGGGACGAGCAGTACTTC.